This TCR beta chain emerged from a study of T cell responses to AZD1222 COVID-19 vaccine. Study details: Second-dose groups at about 4 or about 12 weeks were pooled. The study, taken as a whole, reports: Baseline serostatus was positive in only a handful of AZD1222 recipients. Vaccine-associated CD4 TCRs spanned spike, dominant at 160-218 and 743-854.

This table comes from immunoSEQ multiplex PCR, and its TCRdb copy is limited to in-frame clones, with some not included. The sample records some 160,000 clones, 92% being singletons. This CDR3 is built from 15 residues. The V gene's germline CDR1 is SEHNR and CDR2 FQNEAQ (reference sequence). V lost 2 bases to trimming and J lost 1 base, with 12 bases between them. As for this clone: Its cognate antigen is unknown.

This sample comprised peripheral blood, obtained on day 0 of AZD1222 vaccination. The source of this sequence is an adult in good health. The gene calls are TRBV7-9 and TRBJ2-7; the D is unclear. CDR3 nucleotide sequence: TGTGCCAGCAGCTTACCCACCTATGGTTCCTACGAGCAGTACTTC. It translates to CASSLPTYGSYEQYF.